The next 5 T cell receptor beta chains were all read from a single sample in a study of T cell responses to AZD1222 COVID-19 vaccine. TCRdb's copy holds only in-frame clones and misses some; the assay was immunoSEQ multiplex PCR. The sample shows about 140,000 clones, around 88% of them seen only once. The sample here was peripheral blood, taken on day 0 of AZD1222 vaccination. The receptors here all came from an adult in good health.

This clone was counted once. V and J are TRBV10-2 and TRBJ2-2; 9 nucleotides align to TRBD1. Unmatched junction bases numbered 3, after V lost 6 bases and J lost 7 bases. This CDR3 spans 13 amino acids. Germline V gene data show CDR1 as WSHSY and CDR2 as SAAADI. The DNA of the CDR3 is TGCGCCAGCAGGGGACAGGGAAACGGGGAGCTGTTTTTT. Its translation: CASRGQGNGELFF.

The chain is built from TRBV28 and TRBJ2-3; maybe TRBD2 (6 bases). Germline V gene sequence: CDR1 MDHEN, CDR2 SYDVKM. The CDR3 covers 15 residues. The V end lost 4 bases, the J end lost 6 bases, and 17 bases lay between the germline ends. DNA for the CDR3: TGTGCCAGCAGTTATTCGGAGGGAGGTCCGGATACGCAGTATTTT. Protein product: CASSYSEGGPDTQYF.

This sequence joins TRBV7-9 and TRBJ2-3; no clear D. Germline V CDR1 and CDR2: SEHNR, FQNEAQ (reference sequence). The V and J ends lost 5 bases and 0 bases respectively, with 6 bases between them. CDR3 length: 13 residues. The CDR3 nucleotides are TGTGCCAGCAGCCCACCTAGCACAGATACGCAGTATTTT. Translation: CASSPPSTDTQYF. The complete variable domain, with remaining parts taken from reference TRBV7-9 and TRBJ2-3, reads DTGVSQNPRHKITKRGQNVTFRCDPISEHNRLYWYRQTLGQGPEFLTYFQNEAQLEKSRLLSDRFSAERPKGSFSTLEIQRTEQGDSAMYLCASSPPSTDTQYFGPGTRLTVL.

V usage is TRBV4-2 and J usage is TRBJ2-5; D is tentatively TRBD1 or TRBD2 (6 bases each). Deletions cut 4 bases from V and 5 bases from J, with 14 bases between. This CDR3 spans 14 amino acids. The V gene's germline CDR1 is LGHNA and CDR2 YNFKEQ. CDR3 sequence: CASSLGGNDETQYF. In nucleotides, the CDR3 is TGTGCCAGCAGCCTAGGGGGGAATGATGAGACCCAGTACTTC.

The chain carries TRBV6-2 or TRBV6-3 and TRBJ2-3; 8 bases are a match to TRBD2. After removal of 5 bases from V and 3 bases from J, the junction contained 7 bases not matched to a gene. Germline V lookup: CDR1 MNHEY, CDR2 SVGEGT. This CDR3 comprises 15 residues. The DNA of the CDR3 is TGTGCCAGCAGTCCAACTAGCGGTTCGACAGATACGCAGTATTTT. Protein: CASSPTSGSTDTQYF.